This T cell receptor (beta chain) stems from a study of T cell clones after liver transplantation. Across the whole study: Third-party-reactive TCRbeta sequences from pre-transplant mixed lymphocyte reactions served as antigen-independent comparators. General study results and limits: Small, mixed patient groups and varying post-transplant times limit these conclusions.

The CDR3 sequence is 15 residues long. The V end was cut by 5 bases, the J end by 8 bases, with 18 bases between. The germline V gene encodes CDR1 SEHNR and CDR2 FQNEAQ (reference sequence). Assay: immunoSEQ multiplex PCR; the TCRdb copy retains only in-frame clones and omits some. The data contain around 35,000 clones, about 94% of them singletons. Unstimulated PBMCs were sorted into CD3+CD4+ and CD3+CD8+ populations. This clone was seen only a few times. Its antigen remains unknown. The TCR sequence derives from a human patient who received a liver transplant. Part of the T cells may come from the graft donor. The chain is built from TRBV7-9 and TRBJ1-4, with TRBD1 as a possible D gene (6 bases). Sample: CD8+ T cells from blood, taken 12 months after liver transplant. The CDR3 bases are TGTGCCAGCAGCCCCGGGGGGGGCGAAAGGGAAAAACTGTTTTTT. Translated: CASSPGGGEREKLFF.